Below, 32 T cell receptor beta chains from the same sample are listed, as sequenced in a study of cytomegalovirus exposure and HLA in healthy donors. Libraries were prepared by immunoSEQ multiplex PCR; TCRdb keeps only in-frame clonotypes and omits some of them. This sample carries roughly 80,000 clones, approximately 94% of them seen once, and the ten largest clones take roughly 3.4%. Source material: PBMCs. All receptors come from a woman younger than 30 in good health and CMV-seropositive.

This chain joins TRBV9 and TRBJ2-7, with 7 nucleotides matching TRBD1. V was pared by 0 bases and J by 2 bases, with 5 bases of the junction left unmatched. The CDR3 has 15 residues. Germline-derived CDR1 and CDR2 are SGDLS and YYNGEE. The CDR3 reads CASSVESGGPYEQYF. The CDR3 coding sequence is TGTGCCAGCAGCGTAGAATCAGGGGGTCCCTACGAGCAGTACTTC.

The V gene is TRBV30, the J gene TRBJ2-7; 10 bases are a match to TRBD2. V shed 4 bases and J 5 bases; nucleotides not matched to a gene: 2. Germline values: CDR1 GTSNPN, CDR2 SVGIG (reference sequence). The CDR3 extends over 12 amino acids. The CDR3 region has the DNA TGTGCCTGGAAAGCGGGAGGGGACGAGCAGTACTTC. Amino acids: CAWKAGGDEQYF. The full variable domain, with the rest looked up from reference TRBV30 and TRBJ2-7, is SQTIHQWPATLVQPVGSPLSLECTVEGTSNPNLYWYRQAAGRGLQLLFYSVGIGQISSEVPQNLSASRPQDRQFILSSKKLLLSDSGFYLCAWKAGGDEQYFGPGTRLTVT.

This sequence joins TRBV15 and TRBJ1-5, with TRBD1 as a possible D gene (6 bases). In germline, CDR1 is LNHNV, CDR2 YYDKDF (reference sequence). This CDR3 comprises 16 residues. V lost 1 base, J lost 2 bases, and 12 bases lay in between. CDR3 nucleotide sequence: TGTGCCACCAGCAGAGGGACAGTTGGAGGCAATCAGCCCCAGCATTTT. This gives the protein CATSRGTVGGNQPQHF.

V gene TRBV9 combines with J gene TRBJ2-1; TRBD2 aligns across 8 bases. Germline trimming cut 0 bases from V and 4 bases from J; bases unmatched to any gene: 12. Per the germline V gene, CDR1 is SGDLS and CDR2 is YYNGEE. This CDR3 has 18 amino acids. CDR3 in DNA: TGTGCCAGCAGCGTAGCTGGTGGACTAGCCGGGCCTTACAATGAGCAGTTCTTC. It codes for CASSVAGGLAGPYNEQFF.

The chain carries TRBV7-2 and TRBJ2-2, with unresolved D. Trimming stripped 1 base from V and 7 bases from J, with 10 bases between. This CDR3 comprises 14 residues. Germline lookup yields CDR1 SGHTA and CDR2 FQGNSA. As DNA, the CDR3 is TGTGCCAGCAGCTTAGTGCTAATCGTCGGGGAGCTGTTTTTT. It codes for CASSLVLIVGELFF.

The chain couples TRBV10-2 to TRBJ2-5, with 8 bases fitting TRBD2. V dropped 8 bases and J dropped 5; count of bases not matched to a gene: 13. Germline CDR1 reads WSHSY; CDR2 reads SAAADI. CDR3 size: 15 residues. CDR3 amino acids: CASVGTRIGGETQYF. CDR3 coding DNA: TGCGCCAGCGTCGGGACTAGAATAGGAGGGGAGACCCAGTACTTC.

The rearrangement joins TRBV6-5 to TRBJ1-2; 8 nucleotides line up with TRBD1. Germline V lookup: CDR1 MNHEY, CDR2 SVGAGI. This CDR3 spans 12 amino acids. V shed 6 bases, J shed 7 bases, and the junction held 4 bases outside the gene matches. The CDR3 is CASRQTGGGYTF. CDR3 DNA: TGTGCCAGCAGGCAAACAGGGGGTGGCTACACCTTC.

This chain joins TRBV6-6 and TRBJ1-1, with a possible D match to TRBD1 (5 bases). V gave up 5 bases and J gave up 6 bases, with 16 bases separating them. Germline V CDR1 and CDR2: MNHNY, SVGAGI (reference sequence). The CDR3 contains 14 residues. CDR3 sequence: CASSSPQGSAEAFF. CDR3 in DNA: TGTGCCAGCAGTAGCCCGCAGGGTTCCGCTGAAGCTTTCTTT.

V usage is TRBV5-1 and J usage is TRBJ1-1; TRBD1 might be the D (5 bases). The CDR3 runs 15 residues. Germline V gene data show CDR1 as SGHRS and CDR2 as YFSETQ. The V and J ends lost 4 bases and 4 bases respectively, with 17 bases between them. As DNA, the CDR3 is TGCGCCAGCAGCCTGACATCACCTGGGGCCACTGAAGCTTTCTTT. The encoded protein is CASSLTSPGATEAFF.

This rearrangement joins TRBV28 to TRBJ2-7, with 7 bases identical to TRBD1. Trimming cost V 6 bases and J 3 bases; bases outside gene matches: 8. This CDR3 comprises 14 residues. Germline CDR1 MDHEN, CDR2 SYDVKM. CDR3: CASRFLGQFYEQYF. CDR3 in DNA: TGTGCCAGCAGGTTTCTGGGACAGTTCTACGAGCAGTACTTC.

The chain uses TRBV7-2 and TRBJ2-5; D gene uncertain. With 1 base removed from V and 2 bases from J, the gap between germline ends came to 11 bases. CDR3 size: 15 residues. Germline CDR1 reads SGHTA; CDR2 reads FQGNSA. Written as DNA, the CDR3 is TGTGCCAGCAGCTTAGGTTGGGCAGGACAAGAGACCCAGTACTTC. Translation: CASSLGWAGQETQYF.

V and J are TRBV6-5 and TRBJ1-5; perhaps TRBD1 as D (6 bases). Germline CDR1 reads MNHEY; CDR2 reads SVGAGI. Deletions cut 5 bases from V and 5 bases from J, with 13 bases between. The CDR3 length is 14 residues. The DNA for the CDR3 is TGTGCCAGCAGTACGACAGGTTTTCATCAGCCCCAGCATTTT. It translates to CASSTTGFHQPQHF.

The chain employs TRBV4-3 and TRBJ2-6, with 10 bases matching TRBD1. V dropped 4 bases and J dropped 1; count of bases not matched to a gene: 7. The CDR3 is 18 residues long. Germline lookup yields CDR1 LGHNA and CDR2 YSLEER. CDR3 sequence reads: CASSLAGTGVSGANVLTF. The CDR3 nucleotides are TGCGCCAGCAGCCTAGCCGGGACAGGGGTTTCTGGGGCCAACGTCCTGACTTTC.

The chain carries TRBV10-1 and TRBJ2-3, with D perhaps matching TRBD2 (6 bases). The CDR3 loop spans 16 amino acids. Trimming removed 0 bases from V and 5 bases from J, with 15 bases in between. Germline V lookup: CDR1 WNHNN, CDR2 SYGVQD (reference sequence). CDR3 coding DNA: TGCGCCAGCAGTGAGTCCCCGGGGACTTTCTTAGATACGCAGTATTTT. Translating gives CASSESPGTFLDTQYF.

This chain links TRBV2 with TRBJ1-2; a possible D gene is TRBD1 (5 bases). The V gene lost 11 bases and the J gene lost 1 base, with 17 bases spanning the gap. The germline gives CDR1 SNHLY, CDR2 FYNNEI. This CDR3 has 14 residues. CDR3 protein: CALNSQGGNYGYTF. In DNA, the CDR3 is TGTGCCCTAAACAGCCAGGGAGGTAACTATGGCTACACCTTC. The full variable domain, in which reference TRBV2 and TRBJ1-2 provide the parts outside the CDR3, is EPEVTQTPSHQVTQMGQEVILRCVPISNHLYFYWYRQILGQKVEFLVSFYNNEISEKSEIFDDQFSVERPDGSNFTLKIRSTKLEDSAMYFCALNSQGGNYGYTFGSGTRLTVV.

V and J are TRBV11-2 and TRBJ2-1; the D is unclear. Germline V gene sequence: CDR1 SGHAT, CDR2 FQNNGV. The V gene lost 5 bases and the J gene lost 2 bases, with 13 bases spanning the gap. The CDR3 is 15 amino acids. The CDR3 DNA reads as TGTGCCAGCAGCCGTATAGCCCAACCCTACAATGAGCAGTTCTTC. Translated, it gives CASSRIAQPYNEQFF.

This chain uses TRBV19 with TRBJ1-4; D is unclear. V was cut by 3 bases and J by 6 bases, with 8 bases left in between. CDR1 is LNHDA, CDR2 SQIVND, per germline (reference sequence). The CDR3 runs 13 residues. CDR3 amino acids: CASSIGHDEKLFF. CDR3 bases: TGTGCCAGTAGTATTGGGCATGATGAAAAACTGTTTTTT.

CDR3 in amino acids: CASSELADYNEQFF. In nucleotides, the CDR3 is TGCGCCAGCAGTGAATTAGCGGACTACAATGAGCAGTTCTTC. The rearrangement links TRBV5-1 to TRBJ2-1, with D maybe TRBD2 (6 bases). Trimming pared 5 bases from V and 3 bases from J, leaving 12 bases between. This CDR3 comprises 14 residues. Germline loops: CDR1 SGHRS, CDR2 YFSETQ.

This rearrangement joins TRBV28 to TRBJ2-7; a possible D gene is TRBD2 (6 bases). Germline V gene data show CDR1 as MDHEN and CDR2 as SYDVKM. Trimming shortened V by 6 bases and J by 2 bases, and 14 bases separated the two germline ends. The CDR3 has 14 amino acids. Here the CDR3 reads CASRASGPAYEQYF. CDR3 in DNA: TGTGCCAGCAGAGCAAGCGGGCCGGCCTACGAGCAGTACTTC.

CDR3 sequence (DNA): TGTGCCTGGAGTGTACTGAGCGGGGTCGAAGATACGCAGTATTTT. Translated, it gives CAWSVLSGVEDTQYF. The chain uses TRBV30 and TRBJ2-3; 7 bases agree with TRBD2. The J segment lost 5 bases and the V segment lost 0 bases, leaving 8 bases of the junction unmatched. CDR1 and CDR2 (germline): GTSNPN, SVGIG (reference sequence). The CDR3 is 15 residues long.

The V gene is TRBV19, the J gene TRBJ2-1; 9 nucleotides align to TRBD1. V dropped 5 bases and J dropped 4; count of bases not matched to a gene: 9. The CDR3 consists of 16 residues. From germline, CDR1 is LNHDA and CDR2 SQIVND (reference sequence). The CDR3 reads CASSGSQGARYNEQFF. The CDR3, as DNA: TGTGCCAGTAGTGGGTCACAGGGGGCGCGTTACAATGAGCAGTTCTTC.

This clone has only one observation. The V gene is TRBV27, the J gene TRBJ1-5; D possibly corresponds to TRBD1 (6 bases). The germline V gene has CDR1 MNHEY and CDR2 SMNVEV (reference sequence). CDR3 length: 13 residues. Trimming stripped 7 bases from V and 3 bases from J, with 10 bases between. CDR3 loop: CASTTGLNQPQHF. CDR3 sequence (DNA): TGTGCCAGCACCACAGGGCTCAATCAGCCCCAGCATTTT.

The gene calls are TRBV7-3 and TRBJ1-1; TRBD1 aligns across 7 bases. In germline, CDR1 is SGHTA, CDR2 FQGTGA. V shed 2 bases, J shed 1 base, and the junction held 10 bases outside the gene matches. The CDR3 is 17 amino acids. Written as DNA, the CDR3 is TGTGCCAGCAGCTTAGGGGTTTCTAGGGGGCGGAACACTGAAGCTTTCTTT. Its protein is CASSLGVSRGRNTEAFF.

V usage is TRBV4-2 and J usage is TRBJ2-1; 9 nucleotides line up with TRBD2. Germline V lookup: CDR1 LGHNA, CDR2 YNFKEQ. J gave up 7 bases and V 3 bases, and 7 bases lay outside the gene matches. The CDR3 has 15 amino acids. For the CDR3, the DNA is TGTGCCAGCAGCCATCCGGGACTAGCCGCTAATGAGCAGTTCTTC. Translation: CASSHPGLAANEQFF.

The CDR3 sequence: CASGRTSGGVIQTDTQYF. The DNA for the CDR3 is TGCGCCAGCGGGAGGACTAGCGGGGGGGTAATCCAGACAGATACGCAGTATTTT. This chain uses TRBV5-1 with TRBJ2-3; 15 bases line up with TRBD2. Germline V lookup: CDR1 SGHRS, CDR2 YFSETQ. This CDR3 spans 18 amino acids. After removal of 7 bases from V and 3 bases from J, the junction contained 12 bases not matched to a gene. The full variable domain, in which reference TRBV5-1 and TRBJ2-3 provide the parts outside the CDR3, is KAGVTQTPRYLIKTRGQQVTLSCSPISGHRSVSWYQQTPGQGLQFLFEYFSETQRNKGNFPGRFSGRQFSNSRSEMNVSTLELGDSALYLCASGRTSGGVIQTDTQYFGPGTRLTVL.

This clone was detected only once. The chain uses TRBV28 and TRBJ1-5, with D hard to call. The V end was cut by 4 bases, the J end by 3 bases, with 7 bases between. The CDR3 length is 13 residues. Germline loops: CDR1 MDHEN, CDR2 SYDVKM. DNA for the CDR3: TGTGCCAGCAGTTACACCCACAATCAGCCCCAGCATTTT. Residues: CASSYTHNQPQHF.

The chain couples TRBV6-1 to TRBJ2-5, with 10 bases that match TRBD1. The CDR3 has 13 residues. Trimming took 7 bases from V and 5 from J; bases not matched to a gene: 4. The germline V gene encodes CDR1 MNHNS and CDR2 SASEGT. CDR3 DNA sequence: TGTGCCAGCAACAGGGACAGGGGTGAGACCCAGTACTTC. This encodes CASNRDRGETQYF.

The chain couples TRBV13 to TRBJ2-3; 11 bases align to TRBD2. The length of the CDR3 is 17 residues. V dropped 6 bases and J dropped 2; count of bases not matched to a gene: 10. Per germline, CDR1 PRHDT and CDR2 FYEKMQ (reference sequence). The CDR3 here is CASRKSGLAAATDTQYF. The CDR3 DNA reads TGTGCCAGCAGAAAATCGGGACTAGCGGCGGCCACAGATACGCAGTATTTT. Full variable domain (outside the CDR3, taken from reference TRBV13 and TRBJ2-3): AAGVIQSPRHLIKEKRETATLKCYPIPRHDTVYWYQQGPGQDPQFLISFYEKMQSDKGSIPDRFSAQQFSDYHSELNMSSLELGDSALYFCASRKSGLAAATDTQYFGPGTRLTVL.

The chain recombines TRBV4-3 with TRBJ2-3; tentative D call: TRBD1 (5 bases). The CDR3 has 16 residues. CDR1 and CDR2 from the germline V gene are LGHNA and YSLEER. Trimming removed 0 bases from V and 0 bases from J, with 10 bases in between. CDR3 in amino acids: CASSQDRAGSTDTQYF. As DNA, the CDR3 is TGCGCCAGCAGCCAAGACCGGGCAGGGAGCACAGATACGCAGTATTTT.

This chain uses TRBV10-3 with TRBJ2-3, with 10 bases matching TRBD2. This CDR3 contains 14 residues. The junction had 2 bases not matched to a gene; V was cut back by 5 bases and J by 3 bases. The germline gives CDR1 ENHRY, CDR2 SYGVKD. The CDR3, as DNA: TGTGCCATCAGTCCGGGACTAGCGACAGATACGCAGTATTTT. This codes for CAISPGLATDTQYF.

In its sample, this clone was seen once. V and J are TRBV5-4 and TRBJ1-1, with no clear D. Trimming cost V 1 base and J 1 base, with 11 bases left between them. The CDR3 contains 15 residues. Germline-derived CDR1 and CDR2 are SGHNT and YYREEE (reference sequence). The CDR3 loop is CASSLLRSKNTEAFF. CDR3 nucleotide sequence: TGTGCCAGCAGCTTGTTGCGGAGTAAGAACACTGAAGCTTTCTTT. Full variable domain (rest looked up from reference TRBV5-4 and TRBJ1-1): ETGVTQSPTHLIKTRGQQVTLRCSSQSGHNTVSWYQQALGQGPQFIFQYYREEENGRGNFPPRFSGLQFPNYSSELNVNALELDDSALYLCASSLLRSKNTEAFFGQGTRLTVV.

The gene calls are TRBV7-2 and TRBJ2-7, with TRBD1 as a possible D gene (5 bases). The CDR3 covers 14 residues. V dropped 4 bases and J dropped 4 bases, with 14 bases sitting between them. Germline V gene data show CDR1 as SGHTA and CDR2 as FQGNSA. The CDR3 reads CASSYLLDTYEQYF. The CDR3 nucleotides read TGTGCCAGCAGCTACCTCCTGGACACATACGAGCAGTACTTC.